The subject of this entry is one T cell receptor (beta chain). The antigen is unknown. The data belong to a study of shared clonotypes between healthy human individuals. Overall study: Each donor's CD8 memory used one plate, CD8 naive two, each CD4 subset three.

Study findings and constraints: At large depth, rarefaction still showed sorted-subset sequencing to be incomplete.

This table comes from immunoSEQ multiplex PCR, and its TCRdb copy is limited to in-frame clones, with some not included. The data contain about 1 million clones, roughly 75% of them singletons. The length of the CDR3 is 13 residues. The ends were cut back, 2 bases at V and 8 bases at J, with 12 bases in the middle. Germline values: CDR1 GTSNPN, CDR2 SVGIG (reference sequence). This clonotype was sampled from a young man in good health. The chain is built from TRBV30 and TRBJ1-4; D may be TRBD1 (5 bases). The specimen sequenced was memory CD4+ T cells sorted from blood. Specified subset: CD45RA-negative fraction. CDR3 amino acids: CAWSSGTREKLFF. The CDR3 DNA sequence: TGTGCCTGGAGTTCGGGGACTCGAGAAAAACTGTTTTTT.